This TCR beta chain came from a study of T-cell reconstitution after alpha-beta-depleted transplantation in children. Study-wide points: Diversity of TCRbeta at day 60 was high in some patients, arising from surviving recipient T cells and thymic progenitors. Counts and diversity of T cells one year after transplant came mostly from newly produced T cells.

This CDR3 is built from 15 residues. Trimming removed 3 bases at V and 5 bases at J, with 14 bases between. Of note for this clonotype: Its antigen remains unidentified.

During its preparation, the TCRbeta library received unique molecular identifiers. TCRdb reprocessed the PCR reads with MiXCR, giving one entry per CDR3 protein. The data show some 300,000 distinct CDR3 sequences, 6.5% to 9% seen once. This material consisted of peripheral blood, taken 360 days after TCRalphabeta/CD19-depleted stem cell transplant. The receptor's source is a female patient between 2 and 15 years old who had a stem cell transplant for Fanconi anemia, so the T cells may come from the graft donor. J is TRBJ1-5 and V is TRBV12-3 or TRBV12-4; maybe TRBD1 (6 bases). CDR3 loop: CASSLGDTFDQPQHF. The CDR3 bases are TGTGCCAGCAGTTTGGGGGACACCTTCGATCAGCCCCAGCATTTT.